The rows below give T cell receptor beta chains drawn from one sample of a study of identical twins. A single record per CDR3 protein comes from TCRdb applying MiXCR to the 5' RACE reads. The repertoire consists of just over 450,000 distinct CDR3 sequences, with 11% to 15% occurring once and the leading ten covering roughly 0.5%. These data were also filed under a second study, of yellow fever vaccine responses in identical twins.

Sequenced: CD4+ T cells sorted from blood. All receptors come from a woman aged 18-29 years in good health. Both conserved end residues are part of each CDR3. The order of the fields is J gene, clone size, D gene, V gene, CDR3 DNA, CDR3 protein. A D gene is named only where the DNA matches it firmly. The listing skips clone size in some rows; elsewhere it reads once, few, many or a size class.

TRBJ2-1 few NA TRBV10-1 TGCGCCAGCTCCTGGGGGGGCGCAGAGCAGTTCTTC CASSWGGAEQFF
TRBJ2-2 once TRBD2 TRBV30 TGTGCCTGGGCCTTACCAGCGGGGGCCTCCGTCGGGGAGCTGTTTTTT CAWALPAGASVGELFF
TRBJ2-3 few NA TRBV7-2 TGTGCCAGCAGCACGTTCACAGATACGCAGTATTTT CASSTFTDTQYF
TRBJ2-3 few TRBD2 TRBV20-1 TGCAGTGCCGGCAAGACTAGCGGCACAGATACGCAGTATTTT CSAGKTSGTDTQYF
TRBJ2-3 NA TRBD2 TRBV7-6 TGTGCCAGCAGTCCTACAAGACTAGCGGGAGCAGATACGCAGTATTTT CASSPTRLAGADTQYF
TRBJ2-3 NA NA TRBV5-1 TGCGCCAGCAGCTTGGGGCACGTAACCGATACGCAGTATTTT CASSLGHVTDTQYF
TRBJ2-1 few TRBD1 TRBV7-2 TGTGCCAGCAGCTCACAACAGGGGGGACATGAGCAGTTCTTC CASSSQQGGHEQFF
TRBJ2-7 many NA TRBV5-5 TGTGCCAGCATAAGGACGACAGGATCCTACGAGCAGTACTTC CASIRTTGSYEQYF
TRBJ1-1 NA NA TRBV12-3/TRBV12-4 TGTGCCAGCAGACCCCTAGGATCTGAAGCTTTCTTT CASRPLGSEAFF
TRBJ2-7 few NA TRBV5-1 TGCGCCAGCAGCTTAACGTGGGACGGTAAACACGAGCAGTACTTC CASSLTWDGKHEQYF
TRBJ2-1 NA NA TRBV28 TGTGCCAGCAGTTTGACAGCGCATCGTTACTTC CASSLTAHRYF
TRBJ2-1 NA TRBD2 TRBV2 TGTGCCAGCAGTAGGACTAGCTATGAGCAGTTCTTC CASSRTSYEQFF
TRBJ2-3 NA TRBD2 TRBV7-2 TGTGCCAGCGGGCGGCGGGGGGGCCCAGATACGCAGTATTTT CASGRRGGPDTQYF
TRBJ2-7 many TRBD1 TRBV5-1 TGCGCCAGCAGCAGACAGGGGGCTGACTACGAGCAGTACTTC CASSRQGADYEQYF
TRBJ2-5 few TRBD2 TRBV12-3/TRBV12-4 TGTGCCAGCAGTTCCGGGACTAGCGGGGTTGGGGAGACCCAGTACTTC CASSSGTSGVGETQYF
TRBJ2-1 few NA TRBV12-2 TGTGCAAGTCGCTTAGTTACTCTGGGGATCATGGTTTCCTACAATGAGCAGTTCTTC CASRLVTLGIMVSYNEQFF
TRBJ2-5 NA TRBD2 TRBV13 TGTGCCAGCAGCCCCAGACTAGCGGGAGACTCCAAGACCCAGTACTTC CASSPRLAGDSKTQYF
TRBJ2-2 many NA TRBV12-3/TRBV12-4 TGTGCCAGCAGTTTGGTTGGGGGCATTAACACCGGGGAGCTGTTTTTT CASSLVGGINTGELFF
TRBJ2-5 few TRBD2 TRBV28 TGTGCCAGCAGTTTAGCGTCGCTAGCGGGGGAGACCCAGTACTTC CASSLASLAGETQYF
TRBJ2-3 NA NA TRBV2 TGTGCCAGCATGGGCGGGCAATCCACAGATACGCAGTATTTT CASMGGQSTDTQYF
TRBJ2-7 NA NA TRBV29-1 TGCAGCGTTGAAAGTCAAGGATACGAGCAGTACTTC CSVESQGYEQYF
TRBJ2-1 few TRBD2 TRBV4-1 TGCGCCAGCAGCCACCAGCGGGGGGGAGCCTACAATGAGCAGTTCTTC CASSHQRGGAYNEQFF
TRBJ2-7 few NA TRBV11-2 TGTGCCAGCAGCTTAGACCTTACGGGGAGGACCTACGAGCAGTACTTC CASSLDLTGRTYEQYF
TRBJ2-4 few NA TRBV19 TGTGCCAGTAGTATACCGGGAGCCAAAAACATTCAGTACTTC CASSIPGAKNIQYF
TRBJ1-2 few NA TRBV29-1 TGCAGCGTTGTTAATATCTATGGCTACACCTTC CSVVNIYGYTF
TRBJ2-5 few NA TRBV14 TGTGCCAGCAGCCAAGGTATAACCGTGGAGACCCAGTACTTC CASSQGITVETQYF
TRBJ1-1 many NA TRBV3-1 TGTGCCAGCAGCCTCTATCATCGGGGGCCCGGAGAGGCAGCTTTCTTT CASSLYHRGPGEAAFF
TRBJ1-1 NA TRBD1 TRBV29-1 TGCAGCGGCCCCAGGGGGGCGGTGAACACTGAAGCTTTCTTT CSGPRGAVNTEAFF
TRBJ2-5 NA TRBD2 TRBV9 TGTGCCAGCAGCGTAGTTGCGGGGGAAGGGTCGGGAGAGACCCAGTACTTC CASSVVAGEGSGETQYF
TRBJ1-1 many NA TRBV28 TGTGCCAGCCAAACGTTCGGACGGACTGAAGCTTTCTTT CASQTFGRTEAFF
TRBJ2-7 NA NA TRBV20-1 TGCAGTGCTGTCTCCGGGACCAACTACGAGCAGTACTTC CSAVSGTNYEQYF
TRBJ2-5 NA TRBD2 TRBV6-1 TGTGCCAGCAGTGAGGCTCGTTTGGGGCTAGCGGGTGGGGAGACCCAGTACTTC CASSEARLGLAGGETQYF
TRBJ2-2 NA NA TRBV29-1 TGCAGCGTTGGAGGGTTTACCGGGGAGCTGTTTTTT CSVGGFTGELFF
TRBJ2-7 NA TRBD2 TRBV28 TGTGCCAGCAGTTACGAGCGGGAGGTCTACGAGCAGTACTTC CASSYEREVYEQYF
TRBJ2-3 few NA TRBV27 TGTGCCAGCAAACGATACAGCACAGATACGCAGTATTTT CASKRYSTDTQYF
TRBJ2-2 NA TRBD1 TRBV6-1 TGTGCCAGCAAACGCGGCAGGGGGCGGTTTATTCTTCCCGGGGAGCTGTTTTTT CASKRGRGRFILPGELFF
TRBJ2-7 many TRBD2 TRBV4-2 TGTGCCAGCAGCCCCGACCTACCTAAACTAGCGGGTCCAAGGTCCCAACCTTACGAGCAGTACTTC CASSPDLPKLAGPRSQPYEQYF
TRBJ2-3 NA TRBD2 TRBV4-2 TGTGCCAGCAGCCAAGACCGGACTAGCGGGGGGCCGGCCCAGGGAGATACGCAGTATTTT CASSQDRTSGGPAQGDTQYF
TRBJ2-5 few NA TRBV10-3 TGTGCCATCAGTGATTCTGGCGGAGAGACCCAGTACTTC CAISDSGGETQYF
TRBJ2-7 few NA TRBV7-6 TGTGCCAGCACCTCGTGGGATTACGAGCAGTACTTC CASTSWDYEQYF
TRBJ2-2 NA NA TRBV3-1 TGTGCCAGCAGCCAGTGGGGCCGTAGTACCGGGGAGCTGTTTTTT CASSQWGRSTGELFF
TRBJ2-1 NA NA TRBV25-1 TGTGCCAGCAGCGCCCTGTGGGGTGAGCAGTTCTTC CASSALWGEQFF
TRBJ2-4 NA NA TRBV5-1 TGCGCCAGCAGCTTGTTTGGGGTGGGGGCCAGCAAAAACATTCAGTACTTC CASSLFGVGASKNIQYF
TRBJ2-5 NA NA TRBV7-2 TGTGCCAGCAGCTTAGTCTCGCCCCAGTACTTC CASSLVSPQYF
TRBJ2-1 NA TRBD1 TRBV24-1 TGTGCCACCAGTGATTTGGTGACAGGGGGGTCCAATGAGCAGTTCTTC CATSDLVTGGSNEQFF
TRBJ2-5 few TRBD1 TRBV12-3/TRBV12-4 TGTGCCAGAAGCAACAGGGGGGAGACCCAGTACTTC CARSNRGETQYF
TRBJ2-7 NA NA TRBV5-1 TGCGCCAGCAGCTTGGCTGTGCCTCCCAGCGCCTACGAGCAGTACTTC CASSLAVPPSAYEQYF
TRBJ1-2 few NA TRBV12-3/TRBV12-4 TGTGCCAGCAGCACCGACAGAGACCGCGTGTATTATGGCTACACCTTC CASSTDRDRVYYGYTF
TRBJ2-2 NA NA TRBV6-5 TGTGCCAGCAGTTACGGAAGCGGGGAGCTGTTTTTT CASSYGSGELFF
TRBJ2-2 few NA TRBV6-2/TRBV6-3 TGTGCCAGCATCCTATCTAGTGCGAACACCGGGGAGCTGTTTTTT CASILSSANTGELFF
TRBJ2-5 NA NA TRBV25-1 TGTGCCAGCTCAACCGCCGGTAGAGAGACCCAGTACTTC CASSTAGRETQYF
TRBJ1-6 NA TRBD1 TRBV18 TGTGCCAGCTCCCTGGGACAGACATTCTCCTATAATTCACCCCTCCACTTT CASSLGQTFSYNSPLHF